Below are 9 T cell receptor beta chains sequenced from a single sample in a study of OX40 agonist ivuxolimab in advanced cancers. Profiled with immunoSEQ multiplex PCR; TCRdb holds only in-frame clones, not every one. Found here are some 25,000 clones, 73% of them singletons; the top ten hold about 17%. This material consisted of CD4+ or CD8+ T cells sorted from blood, taken in a trial of the OX40 agonist ivuxolimab. These receptors came from an adult with an advanced solid tumor such as melanoma, head and neck, liver or kidney cancer.

This clone was picked up a small number of times. Other nucleotide sequences from this sample produce the same CDR3. This chain links TRBV28 with TRBJ2-7; 8 bases fit TRBD1. Per the germline V gene, CDR1 is MDHEN and CDR2 is SYDVKM. This CDR3 is built from 14 residues. J lost 6 bases, V lost 2 bases, and 6 bases had no gene match. The CDR3 region has the DNA TGTGCCAGCAGTTTAATCCGGACAGGGAGCGAGCAGTACTTC. It is translated as CASSLIRTGSEQYF.

The V call is TRBV9, the J call TRBJ2-1; 11 bases fit TRBD2. J was trimmed by 6 bases and V by 0 bases; bases with no gene match: 2. CDR1 is SGDLS and CDR2 is YYNGEE in the germline V gene. This CDR3 is built from 15 residues. Written as DNA, the CDR3 is TGTGCCAGCAGCGTAGAAGGGACTAGCGGCAATGAGCAGTTCTTC. As protein: CASSVEGTSGNEQFF.

V gene TRBV9 combines with J gene TRBJ2-7; 7 bases fit TRBD2. The CDR3 covers 15 residues. CDR1 and CDR2 from the germline V gene are SGDLS and YYNGEE. Trimming cost V 4 bases and J 3 bases; bases outside gene matches: 10. The CDR3: CASSPGDWGGYEQYF. CDR3 DNA: TGTGCCAGCAGCCCCGGGGACTGGGGGGGCTACGAGCAGTACTTC.

The chain uses TRBV7-9 and TRBJ2-1; D not resolved. This CDR3 spans 13 amino acids. V lost 2 bases, J lost 12 bases, and 14 bases lay in between. CDR1 SEHNR and CDR2 FQNEAQ come from the germline V gene (reference sequence). The CDR3 protein is CASSLMGLRGQFF. DNA of the CDR3: TGTGCCAGCAGCTTAATGGGTCTGCGAGGGCAGTTCTTC.

This chain connects TRBV7-9 to TRBJ1-4, with unresolved D. CDR3 size: 14 residues. Trimming cost V 6 bases and J 8 bases, with 16 bases left between them. The germline V gene encodes CDR1 SEHNR and CDR2 FQNEAQ (reference sequence). The CDR3 bases are TGTGCCAGCAGTTCCACTCGCGTTGGGGAAAAACTGTTTTTT. Amino acid sequence: CASSSTRVGEKLFF.

The chain links TRBV5-4 to TRBJ2-1, with 7 bases matching TRBD2. Germline V gene data show CDR1 as SGHNT and CDR2 as YYREEE (reference sequence). The CDR3 runs 15 residues. V gave up 0 bases and J gave up 5 bases; unmatched junction bases: 5. In DNA form, the CDR3 reads TGTGCCAGCAGCTTGGTCGGGGACTACGACAATGAGCAGTTCTTC. Its translation is CASSLVGDYDNEQFF.

The chain combines TRBV29-1 with TRBJ1-1, with no clear D. The CDR3 is 13 amino acids. Germline loops: CDR1 SQVTM, CDR2 ANQGSEA. Deletions cut 1 base from V and 5 bases from J, with 11 bases between. This CDR3 is CSVEVWEATEAFF. Here the CDR3 DNA reads TGCAGCGTTGAAGTGTGGGAAGCGACTGAAGCTTTCTTT.

V is TRBV4-3 and J is TRBJ1-3, with 7 bases fitting TRBD1. The ends lost 3 bases at V and 1 base at J; junction bases unmatched: 12. Germline-derived CDR1 and CDR2 are LGHNA and YSLEER. The CDR3 is 18 amino acids. The CDR3 DNA reads TGCGCCAGCAGCCACAGCCGGTCCCAGGGGGGGTCTGGAAACACCATATATTTT. Translation: CASSHSRSQGGSGNTIYF.

The rearrangement joins TRBV2 to TRBJ2-1; 8 nucleotides agree with TRBD2. V dropped 2 bases and J dropped 5; count of bases not matched to a gene: 5. The CDR3 consists of 15 residues. The germline gives CDR1 SNHLY, CDR2 FYNNEI. The CDR3: CASSEIAGPNNEQFF. Here the CDR3 DNA reads TGTGCCAGCAGTGAAATAGCGGGGCCGAACAATGAGCAGTTCTTC.